The present T cell receptor (beta chain) was sequenced within a study of shared clonotypes between healthy human individuals. Generated by immunoSEQ multiplex PCR, the TCRdb table keeps only in-frame clones and is missing some. Here the sample spans about 460,000 clones, more than 70% being singletons. The clonotype comes from a woman aged 40 to 55 in good health. Some clones in this sample may be carry-over from other donors' samples. The sequenced sample consisted of PBMCs.

The CDR3 protein is CASSYQGETPSYEQYF. The CDR3 DNA follows: TGTGCCAGCAGTTACCAGGGGGAGACCCCCTCCTACGAGCAGTACTTC. This chain uses TRBV28 with TRBJ2-7; 7 bases fit TRBD1. Trimming cost V 4 bases and J 0 bases; bases outside gene matches: 9. The CDR3 has 16 amino acids. CDR1 and CDR2 from the germline V gene are MDHEN and SYDVKM.